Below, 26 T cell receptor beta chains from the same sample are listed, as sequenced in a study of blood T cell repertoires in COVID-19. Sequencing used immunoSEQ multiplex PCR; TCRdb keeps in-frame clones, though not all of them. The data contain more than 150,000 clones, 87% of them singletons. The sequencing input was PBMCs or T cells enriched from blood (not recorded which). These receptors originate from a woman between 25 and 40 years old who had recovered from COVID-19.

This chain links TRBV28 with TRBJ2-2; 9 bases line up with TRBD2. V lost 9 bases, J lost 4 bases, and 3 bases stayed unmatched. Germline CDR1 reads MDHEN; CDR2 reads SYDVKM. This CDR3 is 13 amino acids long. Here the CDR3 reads CARRTSVTGELFF. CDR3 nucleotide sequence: TGTGCCAGACGGACTAGCGTCACCGGGGAGCTGTTTTTT.

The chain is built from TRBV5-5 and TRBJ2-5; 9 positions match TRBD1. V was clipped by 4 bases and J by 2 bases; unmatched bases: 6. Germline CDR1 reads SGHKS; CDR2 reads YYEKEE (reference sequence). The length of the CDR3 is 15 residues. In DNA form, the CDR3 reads TGTGCCAGCAGCACACAGGGGGCGAGGCAAGAGACCCAGTACTTC. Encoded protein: CASSTQGARQETQYF.

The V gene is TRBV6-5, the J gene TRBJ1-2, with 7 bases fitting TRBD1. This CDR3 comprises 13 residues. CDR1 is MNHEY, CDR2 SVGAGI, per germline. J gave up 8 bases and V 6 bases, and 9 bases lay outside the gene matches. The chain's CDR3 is CASSNDRVWGYTF. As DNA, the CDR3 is TGTGCCAGCAGCAATGACAGGGTGTGGGGCTACACCTTC.

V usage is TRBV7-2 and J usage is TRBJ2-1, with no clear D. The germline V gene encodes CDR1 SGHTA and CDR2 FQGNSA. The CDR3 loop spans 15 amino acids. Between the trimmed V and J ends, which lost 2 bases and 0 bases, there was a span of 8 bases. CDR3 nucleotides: TGTGCCAGCAGCTTATTCACGAGCTCCTACAATGAGCAGTTCTTC. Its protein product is CASSLFTSSYNEQFF.

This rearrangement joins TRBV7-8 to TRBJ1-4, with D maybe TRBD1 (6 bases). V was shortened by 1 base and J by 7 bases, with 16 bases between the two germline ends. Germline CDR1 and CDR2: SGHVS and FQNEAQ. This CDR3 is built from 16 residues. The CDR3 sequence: CASSLGGGAVGEKLFF. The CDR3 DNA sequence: TGTGCCAGCAGCTTAGGCGGGGGGGCTGTGGGTGAAAAACTGTTTTTT.

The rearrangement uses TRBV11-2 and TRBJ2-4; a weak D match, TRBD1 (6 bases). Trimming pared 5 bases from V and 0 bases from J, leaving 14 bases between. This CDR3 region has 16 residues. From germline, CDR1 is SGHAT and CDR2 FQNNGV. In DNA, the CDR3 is TGTGCCAGCAGCACGAGACAGGTCCTAGCCAAAAACATTCAGTACTTC. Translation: CASSTRQVLAKNIQYF.

CDR3 residues: CASSRQGAGNTIYF. The CDR3 DNA follows: TGTGCCAGCAGTAGACAGGGGGCCGGAAACACCATATATTTT. The J gene is TRBJ1-3, the V gene TRBV6-5; TRBD1 matches at 10 bases. V trimming: 5 bases; J trimming: 4 bases; junction bases outside the gene matches: 2. CDR1 and CDR2 (germline): MNHEY, SVGAGI. This CDR3 spans 14 amino acids.

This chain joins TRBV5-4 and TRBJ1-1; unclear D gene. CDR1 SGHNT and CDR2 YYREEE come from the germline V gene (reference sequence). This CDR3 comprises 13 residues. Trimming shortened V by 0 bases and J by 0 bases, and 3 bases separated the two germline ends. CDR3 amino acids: CASSLAVNTEAFF. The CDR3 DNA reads TGTGCCAGCAGCTTGGCAGTGAACACTGAAGCTTTCTTT. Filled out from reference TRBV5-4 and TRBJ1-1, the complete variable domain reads ETGVTQSPTHLIKTRGQQVTLRCSSQSGHNTVSWYQQALGQGPQFIFQYYREEENGRGNFPPRFSGLQFPNYSSELNVNALELDDSALYLCASSLAVNTEAFFGQGTRLTVV.

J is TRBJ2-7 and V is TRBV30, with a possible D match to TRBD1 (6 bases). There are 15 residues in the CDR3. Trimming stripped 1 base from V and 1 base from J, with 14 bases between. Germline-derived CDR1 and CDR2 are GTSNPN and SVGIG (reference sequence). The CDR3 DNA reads TGTGCCTGGAGTGATCCGGGACAAGAATCCTACGAGCAGTACTTC. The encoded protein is CAWSDPGQESYEQYF.

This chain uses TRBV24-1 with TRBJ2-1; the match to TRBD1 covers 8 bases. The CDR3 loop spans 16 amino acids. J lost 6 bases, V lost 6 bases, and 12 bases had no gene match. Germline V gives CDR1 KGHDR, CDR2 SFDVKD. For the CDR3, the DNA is TGTGCCACCAGTTCCGCCGGACAGGGTTTGGCCAATGAGCAGTTCTTC. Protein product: CATSSAGQGLANEQFF.

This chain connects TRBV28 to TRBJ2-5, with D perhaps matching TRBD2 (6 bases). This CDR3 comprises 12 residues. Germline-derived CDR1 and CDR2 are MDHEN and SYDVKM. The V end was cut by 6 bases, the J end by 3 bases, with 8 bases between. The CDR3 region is CASRTSEETQYF. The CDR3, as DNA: TGTGCCAGCAGGACTAGTGAAGAGACCCAGTACTTC.

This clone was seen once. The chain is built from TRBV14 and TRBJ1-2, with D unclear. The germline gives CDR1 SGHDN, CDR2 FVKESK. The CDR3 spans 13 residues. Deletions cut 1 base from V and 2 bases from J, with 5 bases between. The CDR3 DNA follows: TGTGCCAGCAGCCAAGTCCGGAACTATGGCTACACCTTC. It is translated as CASSQVRNYGYTF.

As DNA, the CDR3 is TGTGCCAGCAGTCAACCAGGGATCGCCTACGAGCAGTACTTC. Translated: CASSQPGIAYEQYF. The rearrangement links TRBV7-9 to TRBJ2-7, with a possible D match to TRBD1 (5 bases). CDR3 length: 14 amino acids. The V and J ends lost 6 bases and 2 bases respectively, with 14 bases between them. From germline, CDR1 is SEHNR and CDR2 FQNEAQ (reference sequence).

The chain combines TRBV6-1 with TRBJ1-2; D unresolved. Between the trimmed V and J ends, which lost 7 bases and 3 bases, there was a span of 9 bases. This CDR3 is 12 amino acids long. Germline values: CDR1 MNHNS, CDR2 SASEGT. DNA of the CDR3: TGTGCCAGCACCCCCGAGGACTATGGCTACACCTTC. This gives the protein CASTPEDYGYTF.

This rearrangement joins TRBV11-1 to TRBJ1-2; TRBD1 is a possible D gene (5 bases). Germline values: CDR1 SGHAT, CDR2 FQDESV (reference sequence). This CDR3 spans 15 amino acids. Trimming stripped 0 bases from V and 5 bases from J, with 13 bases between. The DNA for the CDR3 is TGTGCCAGCAGCTTAGCGCTCACAGGAGGGTATGGCTACACCTTC. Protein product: CASSLALTGGYGYTF.

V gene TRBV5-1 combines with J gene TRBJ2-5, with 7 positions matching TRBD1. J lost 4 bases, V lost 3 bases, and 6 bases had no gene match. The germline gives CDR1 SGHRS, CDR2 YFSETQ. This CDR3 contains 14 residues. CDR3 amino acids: CASSSRGRGETQYF. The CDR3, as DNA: TGCGCCAGCAGCTCGAGGGGGCGAGGAGAGACCCAGTACTTC.

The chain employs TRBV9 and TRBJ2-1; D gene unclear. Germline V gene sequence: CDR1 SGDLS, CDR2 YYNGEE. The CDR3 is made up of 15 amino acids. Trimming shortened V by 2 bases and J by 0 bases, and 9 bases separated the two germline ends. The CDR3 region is CASSVSGYSYNEQFF. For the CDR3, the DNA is TGTGCCAGCAGCGTTAGTGGTTACTCCTACAATGAGCAGTTCTTC.

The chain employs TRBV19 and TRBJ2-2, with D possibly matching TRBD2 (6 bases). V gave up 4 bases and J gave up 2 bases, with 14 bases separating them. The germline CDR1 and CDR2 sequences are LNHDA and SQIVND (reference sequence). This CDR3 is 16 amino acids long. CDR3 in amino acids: CASSKPFGGNTGELFF. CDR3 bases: TGTGCCAGTAGTAAACCGTTCGGGGGAAACACCGGGGAGCTGTTTTTT.

The CDR3 spells CASSPSSGENIQYF. The DNA of the CDR3 is TGTGCCAGCTCACCATCTAGCGGGGAAAACATTCAGTACTTC. The gene calls are TRBV18 and TRBJ2-4; the match to TRBD2 covers 9 bases. The CDR3 totals 14 residues. Germline V gene data show CDR1 as KGHSH and CDR2 as LQKENI. V gave up 2 bases and J gave up 5 bases; unmatched junction bases: 1.

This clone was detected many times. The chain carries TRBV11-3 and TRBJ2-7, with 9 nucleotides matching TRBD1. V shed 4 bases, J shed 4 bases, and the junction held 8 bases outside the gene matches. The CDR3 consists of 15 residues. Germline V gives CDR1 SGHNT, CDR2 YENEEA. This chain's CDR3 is CASSSLDRGRYEQYF. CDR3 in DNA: TGTGCCAGCAGCTCCCTGGACAGGGGTCGATACGAGCAGTACTTC.

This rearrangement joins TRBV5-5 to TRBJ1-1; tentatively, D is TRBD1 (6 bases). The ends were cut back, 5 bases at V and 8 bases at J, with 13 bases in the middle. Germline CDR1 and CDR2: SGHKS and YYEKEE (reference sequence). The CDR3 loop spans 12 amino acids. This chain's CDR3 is CASSFIGTEAFF. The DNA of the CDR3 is TGTGCCAGCAGTTTCATCGGGACAGAAGCTTTCTTT.

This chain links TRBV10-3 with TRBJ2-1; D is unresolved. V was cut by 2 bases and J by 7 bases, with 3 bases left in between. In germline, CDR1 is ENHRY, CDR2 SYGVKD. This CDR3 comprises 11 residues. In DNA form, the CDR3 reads TGTGCCATCAGTGAGCTTAATGAGCAGTTCTTC. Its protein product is CAISELNEQFF.

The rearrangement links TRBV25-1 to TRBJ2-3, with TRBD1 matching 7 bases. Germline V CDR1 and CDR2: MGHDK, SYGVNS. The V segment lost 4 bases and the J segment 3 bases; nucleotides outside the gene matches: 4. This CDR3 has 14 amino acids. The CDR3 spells CASSGNRGTDTQYF. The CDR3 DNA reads TGTGCCAGCAGTGGAAACAGGGGAACAGATACGCAGTATTTT. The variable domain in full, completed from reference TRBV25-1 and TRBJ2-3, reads EADIYQTPRYLVIGTGKKITLECSQTMGHDKMYWYQQDPGMELHLIHYSYGVNSTEKGDLSSESTVSRIRTEHFPLTLESARPSHTSQYLCASSGNRGTDTQYFGPGTRLTVL.

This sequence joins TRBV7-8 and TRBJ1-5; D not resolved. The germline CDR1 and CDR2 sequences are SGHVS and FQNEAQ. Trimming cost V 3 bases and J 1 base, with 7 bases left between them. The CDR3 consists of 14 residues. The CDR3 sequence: CASSFSGSNQPQHF. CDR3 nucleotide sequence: TGTGCCAGCAGCTTCTCCGGGAGCAATCAGCCCCAGCATTTT.

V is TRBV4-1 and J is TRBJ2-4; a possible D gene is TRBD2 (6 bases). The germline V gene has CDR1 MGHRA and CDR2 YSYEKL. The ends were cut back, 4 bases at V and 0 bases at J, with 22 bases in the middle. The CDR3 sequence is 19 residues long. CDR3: CASSPGAGSAPLAKNIQYF. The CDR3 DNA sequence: TGCGCCAGCAGCCCCGGGGCGGGGTCGGCGCCCCTAGCCAAAAACATTCAGTACTTC.

Written as DNA, the CDR3 is TGCGCCAGCAGCTCTACTACATACGAGCAGTACTTC. This translates into CASSSTTYEQYF. The rearrangement joins TRBV10-2 to TRBJ2-7; the D is unclear. The V end lost 6 bases, the J end lost 4 bases, and 10 bases lay between the germline ends. CDR3 length: 12 residues. Germline assignment: CDR1 WSHSY and CDR2 SAAADI.